This T cell receptor beta chain was obtained from a study of shared clonotypes between healthy human individuals. Study outcomes and limitations: Generation probabilities of non-shared clonotypes were lower (relative to those shared by all four donors).

Germline assignment: CDR1 SGHRS and CDR2 YFSETQ. This CDR3 has 16 residues. V dropped 1 base and J dropped 5 bases, with 15 bases sitting between them. This clone showed up just once. The target antigen is unknown. Repertoires were generated with immunoSEQ multiplex PCR, while TCRdb's copy carries only in-frame clones and drops some. The sample contains about 1 million clones, around four fifths of which appear only once. The V call is TRBV5-1, the J call TRBJ2-2; TRBD2 might be the D (6 bases). The clonotype comes from a man between 18 and 29 years old in good health. Sequenced: memory CD4+ T cells sorted from blood. The subset: CD45RA-negative fraction. The CDR3, as DNA: TGCGCCAGCAGCTTGAGGCCTCAGGGAGGTACCGGGGAGCTGTTTTTT. Residues: CASSLRPQGGTGELFF.